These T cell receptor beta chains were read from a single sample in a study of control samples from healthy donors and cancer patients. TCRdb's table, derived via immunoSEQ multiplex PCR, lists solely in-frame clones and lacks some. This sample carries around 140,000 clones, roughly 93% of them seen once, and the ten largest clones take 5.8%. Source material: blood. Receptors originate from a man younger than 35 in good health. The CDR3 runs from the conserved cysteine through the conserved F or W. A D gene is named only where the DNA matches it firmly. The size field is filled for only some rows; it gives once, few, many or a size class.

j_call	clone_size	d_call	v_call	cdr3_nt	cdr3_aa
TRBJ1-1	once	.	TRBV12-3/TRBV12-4	TGTGCCAGCAGTTACAGGGTCGGAGCTTTCTTT	CASSYRVGAFF
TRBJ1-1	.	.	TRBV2	TGTGCCAGCAGGCTTATCCGGGACTATGTGGCTTTCTTT	CASRLIRDYVAFF
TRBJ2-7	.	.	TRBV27	TGTGCCAGCAGTTTGGACCGGTTGAGGGAGCAGTACTTC	CASSLDRLREQYF
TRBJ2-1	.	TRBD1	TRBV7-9	TGTGCCAGCAGCCGTCCCGAGGGGGCGGGTGACAATGAGCAGTTCTTC	CASSRPEGAGDNEQFF
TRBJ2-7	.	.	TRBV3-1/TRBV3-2	TGTGCCAGCAGCCAAGCCCATCTTACCTACGAGCAGTACTTC	CASSQAHLTYEQYF
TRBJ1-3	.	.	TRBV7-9	TGTGCCAGCAGGCACGGGACGGCGGGAAACACCATATATTTT	CASRHGTAGNTIYF
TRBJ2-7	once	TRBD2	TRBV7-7	TGTGCTAGCAGCTTGAGCGGGAGGACCTACGAGCAGTACTTC	CASSLSGRTYEQYF
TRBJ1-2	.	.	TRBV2	TGTGCCAGCCGACAGCCCTATGGCTACACCTTC	CASRQPYGYTF
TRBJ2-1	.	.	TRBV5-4	TGTGCCAGCAGCTTGGGGGCGGGCACGCACAATGAGCAGTTCTTC	CASSLGAGTHNEQFF
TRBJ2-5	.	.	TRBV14	TGTGCCAGCAGCCAAGGGTTTCCCGAGGGGACCCAGTACTTC	CASSQGFPEGTQYF
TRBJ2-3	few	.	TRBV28	TGTGCCAGCACCCTGTACCGGGGCACAGATACGCAGTATTTT	CASTLYRGTDTQYF
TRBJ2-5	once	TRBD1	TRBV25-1	TGTGCCAGCAGTGACGACACAGGGGTGGGCGGGGAGACCCAGTACTTC	CASSDDTGVGGETQYF
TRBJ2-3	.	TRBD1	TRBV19	TGTGCCAGTAGCTCAACCCTACAGGGGGGCACAGATACGCAGTATTTT	CASSSTLQGGTDTQYF
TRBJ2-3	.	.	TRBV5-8	TGTGCCAGCAGCTCCCATTTTACAGATACGCAGTATTTT	CASSSHFTDTQYF
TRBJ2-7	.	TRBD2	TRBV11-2	TGTGCCAGCAGCCTACGAGGAGTGATAGCGGGCAACTACGAGCAGTACTTC	CASSLRGVIAGNYEQYF
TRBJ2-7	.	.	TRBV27	TGTGCCAGCAGTTTATTCATGGGTTACGAGCAGTACTTC	CASSLFMGYEQYF
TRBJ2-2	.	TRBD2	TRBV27	TGTGCCAGCAGTAAACTAGCGGGAGTAGAAACCGGGGAGCTGTTTTTT	CASSKLAGVETGELFF
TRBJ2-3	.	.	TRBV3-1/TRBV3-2	TGTGCCAGCAGCCACGGGGACAACCCACCGGAGTATTTT	CASSHGDNPPEYF
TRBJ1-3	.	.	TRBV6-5	TGTGCCAGCAGGAGCACTACAGGGATGGTGAACACCATATATTTT	CASRSTTGMVNTIYF
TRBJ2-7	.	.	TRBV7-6	TGTGCCAGCAGCTTAAGGGACCGAACCTACGAGCAGTACTTC	CASSLRDRTYEQYF
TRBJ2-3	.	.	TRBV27	TGTGCCAGCGGGGTAGGCACAGATACGCAGTATTTT	CASGVGTDTQYF
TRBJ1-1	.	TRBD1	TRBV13	TGTGCCAGCAGCTTTGGGACAGCAGAAGCTTTCTTT	CASSFGTAEAFF
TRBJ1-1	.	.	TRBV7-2	TGTGCCAGCAGCTTCCTCACGGGGAACACTGAAGCTTTCTTT	CASSFLTGNTEAFF
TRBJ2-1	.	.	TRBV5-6	TGTGCCAGCAGCTTGGACGGGAGATACTACAATGAGCAGTTCTTC	CASSLDGRYYNEQFF
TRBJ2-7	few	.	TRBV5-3	TGTGCCAGAAGCTTCCTACGCATCGGACTGATCGAGCAGTACTTC	CARSFLRIGLIEQYF
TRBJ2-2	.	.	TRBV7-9	TGTGCCAGCAGCTCGAGTGGCGGGAACACCGGGGAGCTGTTTTTT	CASSSSGGNTGELFF
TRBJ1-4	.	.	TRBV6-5	TGTGCCAGCAGTAACACGGGGGCAACTAATGAAAAACTGTTTTTT	CASSNTGATNEKLFF
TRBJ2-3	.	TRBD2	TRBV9	TGTGCCAGCAGCGGGGGACTAGCGGGGGTCACAGATACGCAGTATTTT	CASSGGLAGVTDTQYF
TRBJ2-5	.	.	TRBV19	TGTGCCAGTAGTCATCCGGGACAACAAGAGACCCAGTACTTC	CASSHPGQQETQYF
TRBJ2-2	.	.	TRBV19	TGTGCCAGTAGTATACACCGGGGGTCGGGCACCGGGGAGCTGTTTTTT	CASSIHRGSGTGELFF
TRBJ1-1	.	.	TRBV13	TGTGCCAGCAGCTTAGCAGGGGACGGCACTGAAGCTTTCTTT	CASSLAGDGTEAFF
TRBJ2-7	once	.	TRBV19	TGTGCCAGTGCCCGATCTAACACGGCAGGCTCCTACGAGCAGTACTTC	CASARSNTAGSYEQYF
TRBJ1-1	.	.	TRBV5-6	TGTGCCAGCAGCTTGGGGGGTGAAGCTTTCTTT	CASSLGGEAFF
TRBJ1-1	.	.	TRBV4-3	TGCGCCAGCAGCCAAGGACCGGGGGGGGCCTCGAACACTGAAGCTTTCTTT	CASSQGPGGASNTEAFF
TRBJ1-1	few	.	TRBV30	TGTGCCTGGAGTTTAGAGGGGGGGGGCAGAGCTTTCTTT	CAWSLEGGGRAFF
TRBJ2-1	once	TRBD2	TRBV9	TGTGCCAGCAGCTTTAGCGGGAGCCGAAGCAATGAGCAGTTCTTC	CASSFSGSRSNEQFF
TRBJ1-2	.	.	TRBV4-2	TGTGCCAGCAGCCCCGGCGGGGAGTCTTATGGCTACACCTTC	CASSPGGESYGYTF
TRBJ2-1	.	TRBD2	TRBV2	TGTGCCAGCAGGAGACTAGCGGGAGGCAATGAGCAGTTCTTC	CASRRLAGGNEQFF
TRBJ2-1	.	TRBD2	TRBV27	TGTGCCAGCAGTCCCCACGGAGGAAGCAGCGGGGGAAATGAGCAGTTCTTC	CASSPHGGSSGGNEQFF
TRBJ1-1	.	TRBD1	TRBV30	TGTGCCTGGGGGGGGACAGGGAACACTGAAGCTTTCTTT	CAWGGTGNTEAFF
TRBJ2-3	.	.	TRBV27	TGTGCCAGCAGTCGACACCCGGGGGCAGATACGCAGTATTTT	CASSRHPGADTQYF
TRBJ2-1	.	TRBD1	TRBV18	TGTGCCAGCTCACCACGGACAGGGGGCGCGGGTTATGAGCAGTTCTTC	CASSPRTGGAGYEQFF
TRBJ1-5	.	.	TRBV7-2	TGTGCCAGCAGCATTTCTGTTCAAAAACCCCAGCATTTT	CASSISVQKPQHF
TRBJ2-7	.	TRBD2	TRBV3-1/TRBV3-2	TGTGCCAGCAGCCAACAGCGGGAGAAAGAAGAGCAGTACTTC	CASSQQREKEEQYF
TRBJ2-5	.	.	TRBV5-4	TGTGCCAGCAGCTGGGAACAGGGTACTCAAGAGACCCAGTACTTC	CASSWEQGTQETQYF
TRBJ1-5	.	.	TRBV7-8	TGTGCCAGCAGCGTTAGGGGAGGGGGGCATCAGCCCCAGCATTTT	CASSVRGGGHQPQHF